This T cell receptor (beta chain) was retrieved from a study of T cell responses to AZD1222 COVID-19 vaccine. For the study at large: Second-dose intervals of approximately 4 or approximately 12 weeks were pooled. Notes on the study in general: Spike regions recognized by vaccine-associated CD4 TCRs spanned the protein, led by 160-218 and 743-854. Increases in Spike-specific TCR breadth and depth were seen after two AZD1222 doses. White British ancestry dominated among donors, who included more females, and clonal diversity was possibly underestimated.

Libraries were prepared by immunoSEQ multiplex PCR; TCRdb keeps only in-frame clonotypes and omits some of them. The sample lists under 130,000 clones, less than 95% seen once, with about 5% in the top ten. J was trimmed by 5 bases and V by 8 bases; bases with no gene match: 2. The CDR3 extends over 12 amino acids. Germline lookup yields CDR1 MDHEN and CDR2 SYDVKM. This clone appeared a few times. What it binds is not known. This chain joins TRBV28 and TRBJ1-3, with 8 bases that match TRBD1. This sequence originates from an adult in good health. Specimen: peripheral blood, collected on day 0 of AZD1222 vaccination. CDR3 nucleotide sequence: TGTGCCAGCGGACAGGGCAGAAACACCATATATTTT. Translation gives CASGQGRNTIYF.